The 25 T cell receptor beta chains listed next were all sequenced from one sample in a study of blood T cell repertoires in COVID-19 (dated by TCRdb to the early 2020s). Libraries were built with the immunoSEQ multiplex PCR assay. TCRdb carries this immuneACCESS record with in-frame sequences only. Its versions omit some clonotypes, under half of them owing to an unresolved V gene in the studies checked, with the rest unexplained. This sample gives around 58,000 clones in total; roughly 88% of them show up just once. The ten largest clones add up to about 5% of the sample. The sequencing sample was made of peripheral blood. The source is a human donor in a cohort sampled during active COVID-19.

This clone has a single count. CDR3 DNA sequence: TGTGCCAGCAGCCCCGGGGTAGATCGCAATCAGCCCCAGCATTTT. This encodes CASSPGVDRNQPQHF. The chain uses TRBV5-6 and TRBJ1-5; D remains unclear. This CDR3 is built from 15 residues. The V gene's germline CDR1 is SGHDT and CDR2 YYEEEE. V lost 4 bases and J lost 2, with 13 bases in between. The full variable domain, in which reference TRBV5-6 and TRBJ1-5 provide the parts outside the CDR3, is DAGVTQSPTHLIKTRGQQVTLRCSPKSGHDTVSWYQQALGQGPQFIFQYYEEEERQRGNFPDRFSGHQFPNYSSELNVNALLLGDSALYLCASSPGVDRNQPQHFGDGTRLSIL.

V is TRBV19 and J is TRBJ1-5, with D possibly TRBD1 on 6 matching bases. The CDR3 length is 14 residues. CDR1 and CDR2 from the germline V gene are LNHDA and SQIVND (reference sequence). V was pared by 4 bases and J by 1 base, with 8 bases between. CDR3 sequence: CASSTQGSNQPQHF. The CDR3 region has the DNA TGTGCCAGTAGTACCCAGGGGAGCAATCAGCCCCAGCATTTT.

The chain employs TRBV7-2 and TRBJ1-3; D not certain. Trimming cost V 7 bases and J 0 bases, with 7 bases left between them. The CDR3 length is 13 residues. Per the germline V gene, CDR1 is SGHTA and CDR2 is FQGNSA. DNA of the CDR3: TGTGCCAGCAATTACAACTCTGGAAACACCATATATTTT. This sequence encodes CASNYNSGNTIYF.

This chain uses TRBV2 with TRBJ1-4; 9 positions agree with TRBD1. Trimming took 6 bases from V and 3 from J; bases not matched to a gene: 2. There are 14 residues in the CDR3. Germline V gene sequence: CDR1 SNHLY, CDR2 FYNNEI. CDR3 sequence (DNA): TGTGCCAGCAGCGACAGGGGGTCTAATGAAAAACTGTTTTTT. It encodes CASSDRGSNEKLFF.

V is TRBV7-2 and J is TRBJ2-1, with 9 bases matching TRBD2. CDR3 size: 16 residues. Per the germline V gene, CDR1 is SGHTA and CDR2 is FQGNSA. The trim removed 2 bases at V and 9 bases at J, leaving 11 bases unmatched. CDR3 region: CASSLTPAGGGSEQFF. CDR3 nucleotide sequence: TGTGCCAGCAGCTTAACCCCAGCGGGGGGAGGCAGTGAGCAGTTCTTC.

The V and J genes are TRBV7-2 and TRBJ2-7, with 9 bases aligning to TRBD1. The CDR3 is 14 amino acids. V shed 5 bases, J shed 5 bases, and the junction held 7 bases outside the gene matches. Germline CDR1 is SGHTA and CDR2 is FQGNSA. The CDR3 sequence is CASSRDRASNEQYF. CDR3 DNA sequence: TGTGCCAGCAGCCGGGACAGGGCCTCTAACGAGCAGTACTTC.

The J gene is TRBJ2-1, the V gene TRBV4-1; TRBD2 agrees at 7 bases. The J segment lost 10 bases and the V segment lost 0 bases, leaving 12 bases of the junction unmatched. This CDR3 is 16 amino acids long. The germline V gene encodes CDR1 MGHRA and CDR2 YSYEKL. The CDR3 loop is CASSQDRSGWEREQFF. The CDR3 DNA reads TGCGCCAGCAGCCAAGATCGTAGCGGGTGGGAGAGGGAGCAGTTCTTC.

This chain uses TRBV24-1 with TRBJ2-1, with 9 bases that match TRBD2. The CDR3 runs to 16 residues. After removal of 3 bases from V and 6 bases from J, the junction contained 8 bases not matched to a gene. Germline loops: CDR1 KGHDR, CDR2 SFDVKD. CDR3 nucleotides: TGTGCCACCAGTGATAGAAGCGGGGGGATCTCCAATGAGCAGTTCTTC. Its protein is CATSDRSGGISNEQFF.

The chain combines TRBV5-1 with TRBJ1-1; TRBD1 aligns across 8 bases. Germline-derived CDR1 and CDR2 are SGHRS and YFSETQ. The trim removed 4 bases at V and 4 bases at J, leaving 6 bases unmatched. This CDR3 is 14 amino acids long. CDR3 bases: TGCGCCAGCAGCCTGGGACAGGTCGCCACTGAAGCTTTCTTT. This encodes CASSLGQVATEAFF.

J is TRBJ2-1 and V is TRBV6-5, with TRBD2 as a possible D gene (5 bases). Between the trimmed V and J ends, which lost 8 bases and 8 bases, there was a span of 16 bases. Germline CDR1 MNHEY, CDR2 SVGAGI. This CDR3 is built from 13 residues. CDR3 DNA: TGTGCCAGCGGGAGCAGGCTCTGGGATGAGCAGTTCTTC. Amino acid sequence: CASGSRLWDEQFF.

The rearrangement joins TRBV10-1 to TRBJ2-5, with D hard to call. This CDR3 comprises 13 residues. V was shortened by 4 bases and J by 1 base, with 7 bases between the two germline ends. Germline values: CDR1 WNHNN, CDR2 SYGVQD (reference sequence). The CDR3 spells CASSATSQETQYF. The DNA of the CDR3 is TGCGCCAGCAGTGCGACAAGCCAAGAGACCCAGTACTTC.

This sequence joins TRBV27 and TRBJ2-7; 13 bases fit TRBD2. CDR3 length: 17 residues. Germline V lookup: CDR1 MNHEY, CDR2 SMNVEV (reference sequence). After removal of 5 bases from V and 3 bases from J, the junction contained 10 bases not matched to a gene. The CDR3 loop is CASSDGLAGESLYEQYF. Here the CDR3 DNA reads TGTGCCAGCAGTGACGGACTAGCGGGAGAGTCTCTCTACGAGCAGTACTTC.

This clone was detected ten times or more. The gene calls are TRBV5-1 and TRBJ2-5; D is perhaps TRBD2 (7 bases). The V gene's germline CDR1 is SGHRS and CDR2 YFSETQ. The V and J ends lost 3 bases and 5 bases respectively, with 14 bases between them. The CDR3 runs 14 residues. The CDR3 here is CASSWGGPGETQYF. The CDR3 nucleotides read TGCGCCAGCAGCTGGGGGGGCCCGGGGGAGACCCAGTACTTC.

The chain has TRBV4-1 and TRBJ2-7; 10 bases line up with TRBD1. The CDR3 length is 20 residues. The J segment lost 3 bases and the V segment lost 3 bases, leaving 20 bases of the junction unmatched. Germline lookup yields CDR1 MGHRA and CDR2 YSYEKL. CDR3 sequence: CASSHHTISDRGRGSYEQYF. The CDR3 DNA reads TGCGCCAGCAGCCATCATACCATCTCGGACAGGGGGAGAGGGAGCTACGAGCAGTACTTC.

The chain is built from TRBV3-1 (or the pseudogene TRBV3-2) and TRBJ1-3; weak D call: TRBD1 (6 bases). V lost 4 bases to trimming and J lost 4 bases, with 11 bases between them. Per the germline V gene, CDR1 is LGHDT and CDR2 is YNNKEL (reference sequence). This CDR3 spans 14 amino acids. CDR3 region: CASSPTGSGNTIYF. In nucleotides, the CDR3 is TGTGCCAGCAGCCCAACAGGGTCCGGAAACACCATATATTTT.

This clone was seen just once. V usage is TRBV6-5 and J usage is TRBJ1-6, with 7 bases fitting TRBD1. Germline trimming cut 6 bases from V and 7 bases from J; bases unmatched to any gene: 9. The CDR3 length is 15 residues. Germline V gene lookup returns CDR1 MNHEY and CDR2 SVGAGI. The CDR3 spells CASRRAGTENSPLHF. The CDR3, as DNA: TGTGCCAGCAGACGTGCCGGGACAGAGAATTCACCCCTCCACTTT.

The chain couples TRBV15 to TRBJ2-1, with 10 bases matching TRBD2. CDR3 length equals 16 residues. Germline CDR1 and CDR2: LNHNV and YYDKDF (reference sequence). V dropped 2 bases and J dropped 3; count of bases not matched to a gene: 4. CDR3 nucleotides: TGTGCCACCAGCAGACGCGGACTAGCGGTCTACAATGAGCAGTTCTTC. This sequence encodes CATSRRGLAVYNEQFF.

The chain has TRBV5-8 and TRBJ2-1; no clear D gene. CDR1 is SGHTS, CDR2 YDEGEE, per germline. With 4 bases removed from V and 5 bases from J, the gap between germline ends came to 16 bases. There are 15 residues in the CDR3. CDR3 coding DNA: TGTGCCAGCAGCGCAGCCTTTCGGCGGAACAATGAGCAGTTCTTC. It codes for CASSAAFRRNNEQFF.

CDR3: CASSRGQGANTDTQYF. The DNA of the CDR3 is TGCGCCAGCAGCCGCGGACAGGGGGCGAACACAGATACGCAGTATTTT. The rearrangement links TRBV4-1 to TRBJ2-3; TRBD1 matches at 11 bases. Germline lookup yields CDR1 MGHRA and CDR2 YSYEKL. This CDR3 is built from 16 residues. Germline trimming cut 4 bases from V and 2 bases from J; bases unmatched to any gene: 5.

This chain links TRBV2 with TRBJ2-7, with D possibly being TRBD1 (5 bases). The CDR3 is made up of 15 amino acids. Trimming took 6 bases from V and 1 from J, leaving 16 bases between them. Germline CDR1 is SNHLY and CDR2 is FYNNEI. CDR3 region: CASRAPTGGSYEQYF. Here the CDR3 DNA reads TGTGCCAGCAGAGCCCCCACAGGCGGATCCTACGAGCAGTACTTC.

The CDR3 coding sequence is TGTGCCAGCACCCCCTCTAGCGGGAGCACCGGGGAGCTGTTTTTT. This codes for CASTPSSGSTGELFF. J is TRBJ2-2 and V is TRBV2; TRBD2 aligns across 10 bases. Trimming removed 7 bases from V and 4 bases from J; junction bases left unmatched: 6. This CDR3 has 15 amino acids. Germline V CDR1 and CDR2: SNHLY, FYNNEI.

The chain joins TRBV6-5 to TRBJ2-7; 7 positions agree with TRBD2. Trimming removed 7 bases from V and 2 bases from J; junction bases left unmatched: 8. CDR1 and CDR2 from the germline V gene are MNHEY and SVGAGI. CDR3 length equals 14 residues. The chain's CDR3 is CASNSGGSTYEQYF. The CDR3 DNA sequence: TGTGCCAGCAATTCGGGAGGTTCTACCTACGAGCAGTACTTC.

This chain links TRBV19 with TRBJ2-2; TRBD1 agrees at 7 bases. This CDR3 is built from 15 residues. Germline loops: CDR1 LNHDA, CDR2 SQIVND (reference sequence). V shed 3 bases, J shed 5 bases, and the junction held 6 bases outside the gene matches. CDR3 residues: CASSISRGSTGELFF. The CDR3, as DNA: TGTGCCAGTAGTATCTCCAGGGGGTCTACCGGGGAGCTGTTTTTT.

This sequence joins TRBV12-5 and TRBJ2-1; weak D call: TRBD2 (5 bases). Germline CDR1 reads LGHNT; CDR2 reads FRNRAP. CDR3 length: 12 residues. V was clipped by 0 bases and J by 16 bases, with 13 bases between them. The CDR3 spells CASGLVSGVQFF. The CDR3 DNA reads TGTGCTAGTGGTTTGGTATCCGGGGTCCAATTCTTC.

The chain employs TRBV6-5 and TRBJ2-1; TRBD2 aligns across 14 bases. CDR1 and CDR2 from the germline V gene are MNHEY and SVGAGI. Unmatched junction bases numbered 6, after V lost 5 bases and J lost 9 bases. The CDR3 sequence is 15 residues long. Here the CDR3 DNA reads TGTGCCAGCAGTCGACTAGCGGGGGGGCGTGGTGAGCAGTTCTTC. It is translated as CASSRLAGGRGEQFF.